This TCR beta chain was profiled in a study of long-term antiretroviral therapy in people with HIV. General study findings and limits: Post-ART, diversity grew, though it stayed under transplant donor control levels.

The germline gives CDR1 LNHDA, CDR2 SQIVND (reference sequence). The CDR3 runs to 14 residues. V lost 10 bases, J lost 7 bases, and 23 bases lay in between. With respect to this clone: The antigen is undetermined.

Investigators performed immunoSEQ version v3.0 at survey level. Clones were sequenced by immunoSEQ multiplex PCR, and TCRdb holds only the in-frame ones, with some missing. The repertoire includes roughly 17,000 clones, about 78% of them detected once, and around 13% sits in the top ten. This sequence was found in a woman in her fifties or sixties with HIV. This chain links TRBV19 with TRBJ2-7; TRBD1 might be the D (5 bases). The sample in question was unsorted PBMCs, obtained 0.3 years after starting antiretroviral therapy. The CDR3 spells CATGRDSPLREQYF. For the CDR3, the DNA is TGTGCCACAGGACGAGACAGCCCCTTGAGAGAGCAGTACTTC.